The present T cell receptor (beta chain) was sequenced within a study of memory CD4+ T cells and cytomegalovirus serostatus (dated by TCRdb to between 2019 and 2020). For context, the study as a whole: The approximately 35 healthy Belgian adults in the cohort included 9 who were CMV seropositive and approximately 25 who were CMV seronegative. To replicate a published TCR-based CMV serostatus classifier, the study sequenced CD4+ memory TCRbeta repertoires from a Belgian cohort whose cytomegalovirus serostatus was known. The paper as a whole reports these results and caveats: A median bootstrapped AUC of about 0.95 with a 95% CI of 0.76-1.00 was achieved on the Belgian cohort by the original-framework classifier. Only CD4+CD45RO+ memory cells were sequenced, unlike the original study, which covered naive and memory CD4+ and CD8+ populations. The results were interpreted as suggesting that the CMV-associated TCR signature is mostly present in the CD4+ memory repertoire. Of 164 previously reported CMV-associated TCRbeta sequences, approximately 64 appeared in the CD4+ memory repertoires, each in one to five individuals. CMV serostatus prediction reached a median bootstrapped AUC of about 0.94 with the original framework and 0.85 to 0.91 with a US-trained random forest.

A word on this clone: This clone's antigen is unknown. Per-nucleotide qualities are absent, and no much larger clonotype sits a single base away.

Single viable CD3+CD4+CD8-CD45RO+ cells were sorted as memory CD4+ T cells on a FACSAria II. CMV serostatus was determined with a Roche Elecsys assay detecting serum IgG against CMV pp150, pp28, p38 and p52. After the samples were thawed, total CD4+ T cells were enriched through positive selection using CD4 magnetic microbeads. The samples came from a different study that was designed specifically to examine the CD4+ T cell memory repertoire. Peripheral blood mononuclear cells were isolated and cryopreserved following standard operating procedures; serum was stored at -80 °C. CD3-PerCP (BW264/56), CD4-APC (RPA-T4), CD45RO-PE (UCHT1) and CD8-Pacific Orange (3B5) antibodies were used for staining, and non-viable cells were excluded with Sytox blue. Genomic DNA was extracted from sorted cells with the Quick-DNA Microprep Kit. TCRbeta DNA was amplified with the immunoSEQ hsTCRbeta kit following the manufacturer's protocol. An Illumina MiSeq instrument was used to sequence the TCRbeta libraries. The paper's processing steps were these. Following removal of out-of-frame sequences, 2.4 million or so distinct TCRbeta sequences were retained, with an average of about 63,000 per individual. Two values were used to score each individual: the count of about 150 previously reported CMV-associated TCRbeta sequences and the total count of productive distinct TCRbeta sequences. A beta-binomial model was reimplemented in Python, and scikit-learn random forests with default parameters were trained on data from the US cohort. Classifier performance on the Belgian cohort was summarized as median AUC with percentile confidence intervals calculated over 10,000 bootstrap iterations. Here the immuneACCESS table is served through TCRdb, limited to in-frame sequences with V and J called. Missing clones are a known gap in these copies; in checked studies unresolved V genes cover under half, and the rest lacks a known reason. From that table come the V and J calls and clone size; the DNA was used to work out D and trimming. This sample comprises 20,000 to 30,000 clones, about 79% of them detected only once. About 1% of the sample is in the top ten clones.

The TCR sequence derives from an adult in good health and CMV-seronegative. The sample comprised memory CD4+ T cells from blood.

The CDR3 amino acid sequence is: CASSLEGGTKETQYF. The DNA sequence reads TGTGCCAGCAGCTTGGAGGGAGGGACCAAGGAGACCCAGTACTTC. In this chain, TRBV5-4 is recombined with TRBJ2-5; 7 junctional bases match TRBD2. In the germline V gene (reference sequence), CDR1 corresponds to SGHNT and CDR2 to YYREEE. V is trimmed back by 0 bases and J by 5 bases, and the junction contains 7 bases that no gene match accounts for. The CDR3, from cysteine to phenylalanine, totals 15 residues. Of all the DNA, just the CDR3 is kept, 45 bases in frame from base 1.